This T cell receptor (beta chain) was observed in a study of regulatory T cells in long-lasting Graves disease. Overall study: Positivity for TSH receptor antibodies plus over 5 years of antithyroid drugs meant persistent Graves' disease.

This clonotype occurred a few times. Its antigen is unidentified. Indicated time point: persistent/refractory GD, antithyroid drugs over 5 years with positive TRAb. RNA isolated from PBMCs was used to make the TCR library. J gave up 0 bases and V 8 bases, and 7 bases lay outside the gene matches. CDR1 and CDR2 (germline): SQVTM, ANQGSEA. The CDR3 loop spans 14 amino acids. Researchers made TCR beta libraries by using iRepertoire HTBI primers and running Arm-PCR on CDR3 regions. In TCRdb, the multiplex PCR reads were re-called with MiXCR into one record per CDR3 protein. Here the sample spans some 370,000 distinct CDR3 sequences, less than 25% being singletons. Study observations and caveats: Persistent patients had more shared public clonotypes (roughly 2,700) than new patients (approximately 920).

This TCR derives from a female donor with Graves disease. The specimen comprised peripheral blood mononuclear cells (PBMCs), sampled when the disease was refractory, from a patient treated with antithyroid drugs. This chain uses TRBV29-1 with TRBJ1-1; 9 bases fit TRBD1. The chain's CDR3 is CSSTTGGMNTEAFF. The DNA of the CDR3 is TGCAGCTCCACCACAGGGGGCATGAACACTGAAGCTTTCTTT.